This T cell receptor (beta chain) was retrieved from a study of T-cell reconstitution after alpha-beta-depleted transplantation in children. The CDR3 is 15 residues long. J was trimmed by 4 bases and V by 2 bases; bases with no gene match: 8. Germline lookup yields CDR1 SGHRS and CDR2 YFSETQ. Researchers prepared the TCRbeta library using unique molecular identifiers, the study reports. TCRdb processed the PCR reads anew with MiXCR; each CDR3 protein has one entry. The table includes 450,000 to 600,000 distinct CDR3 sequences, 30% to 35% detected once. Sample: PBMCs from the stem cell graft donor, taken from the stem cell graft. V gene TRBV5-1 combines with J gene TRBJ2-7; 8 bases are shared with TRBD1. This clonotype was sampled from a human donor who donated a stem cell graft to a child with aplastic anemia. DNA for the CDR3: TGCGCCAGCAGCTTACCGACAGGGGTGGATTACGAGCAGTACTTC. Protein sequence: CASSLPTGVDYEQYF.